These 21 T cell receptor beta chains were sequenced from one sample in a study of human T cells and chemical hapten exposure. In TCRdb, the RACE reads were re-called with MiXCR into one record per CDR3 protein. The sample has some 49,000 distinct CDR3 sequences; less than 9.5% are singletons. Time point described: patch test 1, 2 weeks after DPC sensitization. Treatment noted: therapeutic diphenylcyclopropenone sensitization with weekly scalp DPC. Sequencing used whole blood, obtained in connection with sensitization to the hapten diphenylcyclopropenone (DPC). The receptors derive from a woman between 50 and 59 years old with alopecia areata. Some clones in this sample may be carry-over from other donors' samples.

The DNA of the CDR3 is TGTGCCAGTCAAGTCAACTATAATTCACCCCTCCACTTT. Protein product: CASQVNYNSPLHF. The gene calls are TRBV7-2 and TRBJ1-6; D unresolved. The CDR3 has 13 residues. The germline V gene encodes CDR1 SGHTA and CDR2 FQGNSA. Trimming removed 9 bases from V and 3 bases from J, with 9 bases in between.

In its sample, this clonotype was seen many times. The V and J genes are TRBV20-1 and TRBJ1-2, with D possibly matching TRBD1 (5 bases). Trimming removed 0 bases at V and 5 bases at J, with 13 bases between. The CDR3 is 14 amino acids. Germline CDR1 reads DFQATT; CDR2 reads SNEGSKA (reference sequence). This CDR3 is CSARDGGAGYGYTF. CDR3 nucleotide sequence: TGCAGTGCTAGAGATGGAGGGGCGGGGTATGGCTACACCTTC.

This clonotype was recorded many times. J is TRBJ1-4 and V is TRBV5-1, with D unclear. Trimming cost V 0 bases and J 7 bases, with 7 bases left between them. This CDR3 contains 13 residues. Germline V gene lookup returns CDR1 SGHRS and CDR2 YFSETQ. CDR3 DNA: TGCGCCAGCAGCTTGGGGGGAGGTGAAAAACTGTTTTTT. Translating gives CASSLGGGEKLFF.

This clonotype was observed many times. The chain recombines TRBV7-6 with TRBJ2-2, with D perhaps matching TRBD2 (6 bases). V was shortened by 5 bases and J by 8 bases, with 24 bases between the two germline ends. The CDR3 loop spans 17 amino acids. CDR1 SGHVS and CDR2 FNYEAQ come from the germline V gene. CDR3 DNA sequence: TGTGCCAGCAGCCCACTGGGGTCTAGCGCTCGGACAGGGGAGCTGTTTTTT. Translating it yields CASSPLGSSARTGELFF.

This clonotype appeared many times. This chain joins TRBV25-1 and TRBJ1-3; 8 bases align to TRBD1. This CDR3 contains 15 residues. The germline gives CDR1 MGHDK, CDR2 SYGVNS. Trimming took 1 base from V and 2 from J; bases not matched to a gene: 1. The CDR3 spells CASSELTGAGNTIYF. In DNA form, the CDR3 reads TGTGCCAGCAGTGAATTGACAGGGGCTGGAAACACCATATATTTT.

On this clonotype itself: Given a much more abundant clone one base away, this may be a read error. The gene calls are TRBV28 and TRBJ1-2, with no clear D. Between the trimmed V and J ends, which lost 8 bases and 4 bases, there was a span of 14 bases. This CDR3 has 13 residues. Germline CDR1 is MDHEN and CDR2 is SYDVKM. The CDR3, as DNA: TGTGCCAGCTGCCGTGGGCCCTTCTATGGCTACACCTTC. This codes for CASCRGPFYGYTF.

This clonotype came up many times. CDR3 loop: CASSLETGVSEAFF. CDR3 bases: TGTGCCAGCAGCTTGGAGACGGGGGTCTCTGAAGCTTTCTTT. The chain couples TRBV5-4 to TRBJ1-1, with a possible D match to TRBD1 (5 bases). Germline CDR1 reads SGHNT; CDR2 reads YYREEE (reference sequence). Trimming shortened V by 0 bases and J by 6 bases, and 12 bases separated the two germline ends. The CDR3 runs 14 residues.

This sequence joins TRBV7-2 and TRBJ2-7, with TRBD2 matching over 7 bases. V shed 5 bases and J 9 bases; nucleotides not matched to a gene: 10. The germline CDR1 and CDR2 sequences are SGHTA and FQGNSA. The CDR3 covers 13 residues. As DNA, the CDR3 is TGTGCCAGCAGCCCCGATGGCGGGAGAAGGCAGTACTTC. This gives the protein CASSPDGGRRQYF. The full variable domain, with the rest looked up from reference TRBV7-2 and TRBJ2-7, is GAGVSQSPSNKVTEKGKDVELRCDPISGHTALYWYRQSLGQGLEFLIYFQGNSAPDKSGLPSDRFSAERTGGSVSTLTIQRTQQEDSAVYLCASSPDGGRRQYFGPGTRLTVT.

The sample holds many counts of this clonotype. This rearrangement joins TRBV19 to TRBJ2-2, with 16 bases identical to TRBD2. In germline, CDR1 is LNHDA, CDR2 SQIVND (reference sequence). J was trimmed by 0 bases and V by 9 bases; bases with no gene match: 1. This CDR3 is 16 amino acids long. The CDR3 loop is CASGTSGRANTGELFF. The DNA for the CDR3 is TGTGCCAGCGGGACTAGCGGGAGGGCGAACACCGGGGAGCTGTTTTTT. Filled out from reference TRBV19 and TRBJ2-2, the complete variable domain reads DGGITQSPKYLFRKEGQNVTLSCEQNLNHDAMYWYRQDPGQGLRLIYYSQIVNDFQKGDIAEGYSVSREKKESFPLTVTSAQKNPTAFYLCASGTSGRANTGELFFGEGSRLTVL.

This clonotype was seen ten or more times. The chain recombines TRBV11-1 with TRBJ2-7, with D possibly being TRBD1 (6 bases). This CDR3 has 15 amino acids. The V gene lost 1 base and the J gene lost 2 bases, with 12 bases spanning the gap. Germline V gives CDR1 SGHAT, CDR2 FQDESV (reference sequence). CDR3 residues: CASSLDYRETYEQYF. The CDR3 DNA follows: TGTGCCAGCAGCTTAGATTACAGGGAGACCTACGAGCAGTACTTC.

The genes are TRBV15 and TRBJ1-2, with D perhaps matching TRBD1 (5 bases). This CDR3 has 12 residues. Per germline, CDR1 LNHNV and CDR2 YYDKDF (reference sequence). V was trimmed by 9 bases and J by 7 bases, leaving 15 bases between them. CDR3 residues: CATRAGDGGYTF. DNA for the CDR3: TGTGCCACTAGGGCGGGGGATGGTGGCTACACCTTC.

This chain uses TRBV6-1 with TRBJ2-7, with TRBD2 matching over 10 bases. The CDR3 runs to 12 residues. The germline gives CDR1 MNHNS, CDR2 SASEGT. The CDR3 DNA is TGTGGCGTCAGCGGGAGGGCCTACGAGCAGTACTTC. Protein: CGVSGRAYEQYF.

This clonotype was observed a few times. The chain links TRBV27 to TRBJ1-2, with TRBD1 identical over 8 bases. The CDR3 totals 13 residues. The germline V gene encodes CDR1 MNHEY and CDR2 SMNVEV (reference sequence). The ends lost 5 bases at V and 8 bases at J; junction bases unmatched: 7. The CDR3 DNA reads TGTGCCAGCAGTCCGACAGGGGATGGAGGCTACACCTTC. It is translated as CASSPTGDGGYTF.

This clonotype was counted at least ten times. The chain's CDR3 is CASSQQGLAGDEQFF. The CDR3 bases are TGTGCCAGCAGCCAGCAGGGACTAGCGGGAGACGAGCAGTTCTTC. The chain joins TRBV2 to TRBJ2-1, with 14 bases fitting TRBD2. The CDR3 totals 15 residues. The V gene's germline CDR1 is SNHLY and CDR2 FYNNEI. J lost 10 bases, V lost 6 bases, and 8 bases had no gene match.

In this sample, this clonotype turned up many times. The gene calls are TRBV10-2 and TRBJ1-1; 10 nucleotides agree with TRBD1. With V trimmed by 4 bases and J by 6 bases, 5 bases remained unmatched. The CDR3 has 14 amino acids. Germline V gives CDR1 WSHSY, CDR2 SAAADI. The CDR3 DNA is TGCGCCAGCAGTGGACAGGGGGCGGCGGCTGAAGCTTTCTTT. Residues: CASSGQGAAAEAFF.

This clonotype has a handful of counts. The rearrangement joins TRBV28 to TRBJ1-5; no clear D. V lost 6 bases and J lost 7, with 13 bases in between. The germline gives CDR1 MDHEN, CDR2 SYDVKM. The CDR3 sequence is 13 residues long. The CDR3 sequence is CASRSQWVQPQHF. DNA for the CDR3: TGTGCCAGCAGATCACAGTGGGTACAGCCCCAGCATTTT.

The chain combines TRBV2 with TRBJ2-7; D might be TRBD1 (6 bases). The CDR3 spans 13 residues. CDR1 and CDR2 (germline): SNHLY, FYNNEI. V was shortened by 6 bases and J by 4 bases, with 13 bases between the two germline ends. The CDR3 region has the DNA TGTGCCAGCAGAGTTCAAGGACAGTACGAGCAGTACTTC. It translates to CASRVQGQYEQYF.

This clonotype was counted many times. This chain connects TRBV18 to TRBJ1-4, with D maybe TRBD1 (6 bases). The CDR3 extends over 17 amino acids. Germline V CDR1 and CDR2: KGHSH, LQKENI. Trimming removed 2 bases at V and 5 bases at J, with 18 bases between. As DNA, the CDR3 is TGTGCCAGCTCACCAAGCCCCCCGTGGCAGGGGAATGAAAAACTGTTTTTT. It translates to CASSPSPPWQGNEKLFF.

There are many counts of this clonotype. V and J are TRBV12-3 or TRBV12-4 and TRBJ1-6; 11 bases match TRBD1. The V segment lost 3 bases and the J segment 3 bases; nucleotides outside the gene matches: 1. This CDR3 region has 16 residues. CDR3 region: CASSLGQGDYNSPLHF. CDR3 DNA: TGTGCCAGCAGTTTGGGACAGGGGGACTATAATTCACCCCTCCACTTT.

With respect to this clonotype: Being one base from a much bigger clone, this may be a read error. This chain uses TRBV5-1 with TRBJ1-4, with D perhaps TRBD1 (5 bases). V was clipped by 4 bases and J by 7 bases, with 14 bases between them. The CDR3 is made up of 14 amino acids. CDR1 and CDR2 from the germline V gene are SGHRS and YFSETQ. The CDR3 DNA reads TGCGCCAGCAGCCTCTCCAGGGCAGCTGAAAAACTGTTTTTT. It is translated as CASSLSRAAEKLFF.

This clonotype was recorded many times. The chain links TRBV27 to TRBJ1-2, with TRBD1 matching over 8 bases. The CDR3 is 16 residues long. Germline V gene data show CDR1 as MNHEY and CDR2 as SMNVEV (reference sequence). J was trimmed by 1 base and V by 4 bases; bases with no gene match: 8. The CDR3 reads CASSWTWTGNNYGYTF. In DNA, the CDR3 is TGTGCCAGCAGTTGGACGTGGACAGGGAATAACTATGGCTACACCTTC.